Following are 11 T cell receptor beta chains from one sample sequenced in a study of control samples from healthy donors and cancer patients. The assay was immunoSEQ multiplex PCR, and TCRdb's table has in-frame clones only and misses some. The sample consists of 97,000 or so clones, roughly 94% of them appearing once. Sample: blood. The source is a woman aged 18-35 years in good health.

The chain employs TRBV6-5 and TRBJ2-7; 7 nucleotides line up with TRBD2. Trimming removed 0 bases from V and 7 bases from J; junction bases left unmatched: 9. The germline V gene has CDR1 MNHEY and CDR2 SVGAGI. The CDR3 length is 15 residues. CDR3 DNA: TGTGCCAGCAGTTACTCGACCGAAGGGCGGGGGGAGCAGTACTTC. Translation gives CASSYSTEGRGEQYF.

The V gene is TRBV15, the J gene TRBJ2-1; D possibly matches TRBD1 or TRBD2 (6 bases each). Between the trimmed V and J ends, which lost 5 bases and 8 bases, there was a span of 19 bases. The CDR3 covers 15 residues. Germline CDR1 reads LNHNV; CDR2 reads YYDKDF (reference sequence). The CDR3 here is CATSSEQGRSDEQFF. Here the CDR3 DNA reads TGTGCCACCAGCTCAGAGCAGGGGAGGAGCGATGAGCAGTTCTTC.

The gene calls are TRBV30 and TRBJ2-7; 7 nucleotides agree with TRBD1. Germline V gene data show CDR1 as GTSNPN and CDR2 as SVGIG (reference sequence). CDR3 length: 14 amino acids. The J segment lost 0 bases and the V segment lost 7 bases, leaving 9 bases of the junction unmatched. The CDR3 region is CAYSTGVGSYEQYF. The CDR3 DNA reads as TGTGCCTATTCAACAGGGGTGGGCTCCTACGAGCAGTACTTC.

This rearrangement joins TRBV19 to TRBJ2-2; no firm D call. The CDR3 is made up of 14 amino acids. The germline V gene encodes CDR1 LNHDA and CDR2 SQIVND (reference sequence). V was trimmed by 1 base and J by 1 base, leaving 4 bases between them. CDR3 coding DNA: TGTGCCAGTAGTATAGCACAGAACACCGGGGAGCTGTTTTTT. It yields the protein CASSIAQNTGELFF.

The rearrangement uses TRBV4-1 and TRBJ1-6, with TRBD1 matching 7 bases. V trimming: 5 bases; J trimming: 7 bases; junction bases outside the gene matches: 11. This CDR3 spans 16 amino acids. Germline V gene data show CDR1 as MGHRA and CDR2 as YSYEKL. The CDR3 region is CASSTEGARRNSPLHF. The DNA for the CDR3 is TGCGCCAGCAGCACAGAGGGGGCGCGTCGGAATTCACCCCTCCACTTT.

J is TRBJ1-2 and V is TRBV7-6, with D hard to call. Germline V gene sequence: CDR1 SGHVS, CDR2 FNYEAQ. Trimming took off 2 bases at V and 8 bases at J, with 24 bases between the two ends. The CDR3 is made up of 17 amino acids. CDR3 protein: CASSLLAGFRSNRGYTF. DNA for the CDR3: TGTGCCAGCAGCTTATTGGCGGGATTTCGGTCTAATAGGGGCTACACCTTC.

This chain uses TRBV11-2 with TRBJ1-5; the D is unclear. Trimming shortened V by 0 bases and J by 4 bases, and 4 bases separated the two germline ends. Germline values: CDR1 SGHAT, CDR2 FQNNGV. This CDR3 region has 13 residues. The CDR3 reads CASSLEMNQPQHF. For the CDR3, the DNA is TGTGCCAGCAGCTTAGAGATGAATCAGCCCCAGCATTTT.

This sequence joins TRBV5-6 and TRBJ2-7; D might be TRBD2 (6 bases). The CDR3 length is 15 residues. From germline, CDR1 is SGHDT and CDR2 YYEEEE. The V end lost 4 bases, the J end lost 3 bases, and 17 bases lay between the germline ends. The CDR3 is CASSLSGRRLYEQYF. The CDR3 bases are TGTGCCAGCAGCCTTAGCGGTAGAAGGCTCTACGAGCAGTACTTC. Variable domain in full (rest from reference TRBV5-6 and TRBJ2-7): DAGVTQSPTHLIKTRGQQVTLRCSPKSGHDTVSWYQQALGQGPQFIFQYYEEEERQRGNFPDRFSGHQFPNYSSELNVNALLLGDSALYLCASSLSGRRLYEQYFGPGTRLTVT.

In DNA, the CDR3 is TGTGCTAGTGGACCCTCCATGGAGACTGAAGCTTTCTTT. Protein sequence: CASGPSMETEAFF. This chain connects TRBV12-5 to TRBJ1-1; D not resolved. The V end lost 6 bases, the J end lost 5 bases, and 13 bases lay between the germline ends. The germline gives CDR1 LGHNT, CDR2 FRNRAP. CDR3 size: 13 residues.

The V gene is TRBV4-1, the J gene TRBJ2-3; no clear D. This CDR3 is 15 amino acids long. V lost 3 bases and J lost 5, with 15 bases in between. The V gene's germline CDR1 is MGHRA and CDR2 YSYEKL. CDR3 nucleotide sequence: TGCGCCAGCAGCCACCCCCCACAGCTGCTAGATACGCAGTATTTT. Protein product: CASSHPPQLLDTQYF.

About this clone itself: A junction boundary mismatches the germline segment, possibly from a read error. The CDR3 protein is CASSDQRGLNLGF. The CDR3 DNA sequence: TGTGCCAGCAGTGACCAGAGGGGTTTAAACCTCGGCTTT. The rearrangement joins TRBV6-4 to TRBJ1-3, with D perhaps matching TRBD1 (5 bases). CDR1 is MRHNA and CDR2 is SNTAGT in the germline V gene. The length of the CDR3 is 13 residues.